This section outlines one T cell receptor (beta chain) sequence together with its context. This clone's antigen is unknown. The library came from the immunoSEQ multiplex PCR assay. For the multiplex PCR, a mixture combining 60 forward primers for TCR Vbeta segments and 13 reverse primers for TCR Jbeta segments was used. A multiplex PCR assay on genomic DNA amplified the CDR3 region of rearranged TCR beta genes. On the Illumina HiSeq System, the amplified TCR beta libraries were sequenced as 87-base-pair reads. In the authors' own workflow: A later analysis tallied roughly 78 million unique TCR beta chains across the 650 to 750 repertoires, and about 10 million of those chains were shared by two or more donors. Raw reads were error-corrected and collapsed into unique sequences by a nearest-neighbor algorithm in which closely related sequences were merged to remove PCR and sequencing errors. Alignment of CDR3 sequences to IMGT reference sequences was used to assign V, D and J gene segments. For a sequence to be retained, at least a six-nucleotide match to both a V gene segment and a J gene segment was required. Rearrangements were classified as productive when the CDR3 lacked stop codons and remained in frame with V and J, and all other rearrangements were classified as non-productive. CDR3 was defined by IMGT convention, running from the second conserved V-encoded cysteine to the conserved J-encoded phenylalanine. The earlier analysis of more than 450 of the donors excluded sequences that lacked an unambiguous match to a single V gene segment. In an earlier analysis of several hundred of the donors, V segments were called functional above 56.7% productive rearrangements and were called segregating when the between-donor standard deviation exceeded 5%. A statistical classification framework was built for diagnosing cytomegalovirus status from the catalog of TCR beta chain sequences. In a later analysis, TCR nucleotide sequences were compared against IMGT/GENE-DB human TR gene sequences so that V and J genes could be assigned. Using the TCRdist pipeline, a later analysis assigned CDR3 sequences along with most-parsimonious VDJ recombination scenarios. In a later analysis, each TCR beta chain was defined by its CDR3 amino acid sequence together with its V-gene family, and reads without a unique V-gene family were excluded. In a later analysis, approximately 640 highly shared, low-generation-probability nucleotide sequences were removed to address suspected cross-contamination and a sequencing artifact. A later analysis calculated a clonal expansion index for each public chain from normalized within-repertoire ranks of inferred template counts. A later analysis computed generation probabilities with a VDJ recombination model fitted to out-of-frame rearrangements, and checked the results against IGoR. A later analysis scored TCR-TCR, TCR-HLA and TCR-CMV co-occurrence with hypergeometric tests, applying a repertoire-size bias correction to TCR pairs. A later analysis estimated false discovery rates by permuting HLA or CMV assignments 20 times. In a later analysis, co-occurring TCRs were grouped using DBSCAN, and TCRdist sequence similarity was added for clustering within HLA-allele-positive subsets. Repertoires with fewer than 30,000 or more than 120,000 public chains, plus five repertoires with anomalous nucleotide sharing, were excluded from co-occurrence clustering. TCRdb retrieved this table from immuneACCESS and kept in-frame rearrangements only. Not all clones are present; in checked studies, unresolved V genes account for under half, and no reason is known for the remainder. V, J and clone size are those of that table, while D and trimming were read from the DNA. In this sample's table one finds nearly 200,000 clones. Less than 0.9% of the sample goes to the ten largest clones.

Per the germline V gene, SNHLY is the CDR1 and FYNNEI is the CDR2. Between the V and J ends, shortened by 4 bases and 7 bases respectively, the junction contains 14 bases. From the cysteine through the phenylalanine, the CDR3 covers 13 amino acids. Just CDR3 DNA is preserved here, 39 bases in frame from base 1. The cohort was made up of under 800 healthy bone marrow donors. All cohort members were sampled while nominally healthy, although unrecorded immune exposures were likely present. The donor tested CMV seronegative and was one of the 352 seronegative cohort members. Every donor gave a peripheral blood sample, and the peripheral blood mononuclear cells from that sample were used for TCR beta sequencing. Genomic DNA extraction from the blood cell samples was performed with the Qiagen DNeasy Blood Extraction Kit. This specimen belongs to a study of cytomegalovirus exposure and HLA in healthy donors (dated by TCRdb to between 2016 and 2019). Notes on the research overall: An earlier analysis of 587 of the donors reported 276 Gb of sequence data and 117 million unique TCR beta sequences obtained from approximately 180 million T cells. The T cell repertoires of 700 or so subjects were profiled by immunosequencing and related to cytomegalovirus serostatus. To decide whether each TCR beta V gene segment behaved as functional or pseudogenic, an earlier analysis of fewer than 750 of the donors relied on high-throughput TCR beta sequencing. Donor age, sex, ethnicity and CMV serostatus were compiled together with the repertoire data. To predict cytomegalovirus infection status, the study brought together high-throughput TCR immunosequencing, statistical association of individual TCRs with disease status, and machine learning. The study aimed to test whether cataloging public T cell receptors could reveal signatures of past pathogen exposure. Four to six DR-DQ haplotypes were handled as single units for association and clustering, since linkage in the cohort was strong. Of the roughly 400 genotyped donors, 81% were placed in the genetic ancestry cluster associated with self-reported Caucasian donors. Class I and class II HLA loci were covered by the typing at four-digit resolution. Among some 410 genotyped donors of the cohort, an average of about 240,000 unique TCR beta nucleotide sequences were sequenced per donor, roughly 20% of them non-productive. Every discovery cohort repertoire had been produced on one sequencing platform. Genome-wide SNP genotypes for about 65% of the 666 donors were used in a later genetic analysis, which treated that subset as a discovery cohort. Approximately 300 gigabases of sequencing data and some 85 million unique TCR sequences were included in an early release covering 500 to 750 HLA-typed donors. In the later analysis, no new phenotypic data were used to find candidate immune exposures; instead, reliance was placed on TCR beta sequences and their occurrence across donors. A separate validation cohort of 100 to 150 different subjects was used in addition to the roughly 700-subject first cohort. A later analysis re-analyzed previously published TCR beta repertoires from 500 to 700 donors and added high-resolution HLA genotyping to study TCR occurrence patterns. Typing coverage varied by locus: roughly 620-630 donors for A, B, C, DRB1 and DQB1; around 560 for DQA1; around 610 for DPA1; fewer than 480 for DPB1.

Study-wide findings and limitations: In a later analysis, several top co-occurrence clusters were reported to appear linked to parvovirus B19, influenza, CMV and Epstein-Barr virus. The earlier analysis of 587 of the donors excluded roughly 17 rarely observed V segments, including chromosome 9 orphons, because counts were too low. An association between a missense DCLRE1C variant and V-gene and J-gene trimming of TCR beta chains was found in a later genetic analysis and replicated in an independent cohort. Across donors, most TCR sequences were observed very rarely, whereas some public TCRs were present in many individuals. Broadly in line with IMGT annotations, most TCR beta V segments showed up in productive rearrangements about 90% or about 30% of the time in an earlier analysis of approximately 640 of the donors. In a later analysis, most CMV-associated TCR beta chains were found to appear HLA-restricted, with HLA associations seemingly driven largely by CMV exposure. Roughly uniform sequencing depth across donors was assumed in presence/absence analyses, although this assumption may not hold. The study gave a list of over 150 TCR beta chains associated with cytomegalovirus. A further reported finding was that TCR beta sequences accurately predicted the HLA-A and HLA-B alleles for most subjects in the first cohort. At a false discovery rate of 0.05, a later analysis linked about 16,000 TCR beta sequences to specific HLA alleles. CMV serostatus was the only immune exposure information available for the cohort. Because some donors lacked HLA typing at each locus, the association tests relied only on the typed subset. A cluster of highly shared sequence variants was judged likely to be a technical artifact of the sequencing pipeline. In a later analysis, HLA-associated TCR beta chains showed more clonal expansion and lower generation probabilities than non-associated chains that were equally common. Some IMGT-functional V segments, including TRBV6-2 and TRBV6-3, could not be distinguished by the 87-base-pair reads and were therefore excluded. According to a later analysis, TCR association rates differed among HLA loci, with DRB1 alleles showing the most associated TCRs and HLA-C alleles showing the fewest. A few of the identified cytomegalovirus-associated TCR beta chains were confirmed in vitro to be specific for cytomegalovirus antigens. In this cohort, only TCR beta chains were sequenced, and detectable features were limited by the absence of alpha or paired-chain data. In a later genetic analysis, fewer N-insertions in productive TCRs were reported among donors in an Asian-associated ancestry cluster than the 666-donor mean. In both the original and validation cohorts, the classifier was reported to diagnose cytomegalovirus status with high specificity and sensitivity. According to the authors, the approach could potentially be generalized to other disease states and immunological phenotypes. Strong co-occurrence of HLA alleles, especially DR and DQ, made assigning TCR associations to individual alleles difficult. Linkage disequilibrium might explain the correlated functional status among segregating V segments, but an unknown experimental factor could not be excluded.

This sequence originates from a boy aged 5-17 years in good health and CMV-seronegative. Material: PBMCs. The rearrangement combines TRBV2 with TRBJ2-7; no D segment can be confidently identified. The nucleotide sequence is given as TGTGCCAGCAGTGTTACCCCAACTTCGGAGCAGTACTTC. This translates into CASSVTPTSEQYF.